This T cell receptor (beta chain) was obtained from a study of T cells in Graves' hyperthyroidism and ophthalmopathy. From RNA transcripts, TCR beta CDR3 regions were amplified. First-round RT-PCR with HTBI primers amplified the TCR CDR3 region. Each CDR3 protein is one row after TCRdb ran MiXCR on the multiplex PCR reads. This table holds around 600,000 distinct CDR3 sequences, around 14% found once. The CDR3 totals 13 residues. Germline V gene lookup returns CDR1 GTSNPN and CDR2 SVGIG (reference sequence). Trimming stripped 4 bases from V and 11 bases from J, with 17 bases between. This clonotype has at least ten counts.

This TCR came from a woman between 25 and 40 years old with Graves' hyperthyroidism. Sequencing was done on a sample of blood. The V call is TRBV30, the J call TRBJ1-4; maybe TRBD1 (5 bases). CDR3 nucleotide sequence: TGTGCCTGGACCAGGGCAGGGTTGGAGAAACTGTTTTTT. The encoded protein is CAWTRAGLEKLFF. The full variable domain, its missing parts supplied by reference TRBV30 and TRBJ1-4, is SQTIHQWPATLVQPVGSPLSLECTVEGTSNPNLYWYRQAAGRGLQLLFYSVGIGQISSEVPQNLSASRPQDRQFILSSKKLLLSDSGFYLCAWTRAGLEKLFFGSGTQLSVL.